What follows are 15 T cell receptor beta chains derived from one specimen sequenced in a study of T-cell reconstitution after alpha-beta-depleted transplantation in children. Unique molecular identifiers were used to barcode this TCRbeta library. MiXCR was run by TCRdb on the PCR reads, yielding one entry per CDR3 protein. The sample has 440,000 or so distinct CDR3 sequences, over 40% seen once. The sample here was PBMCs, taken before TCRalphabeta/CD19-depleted stem cell transplant. These TCRs come from a girl between 2 and 10 years old with aplastic anemia, due to receive a stem cell transplant.

This clonotype was picked up many times. The rearrangement links TRBV4-1 to TRBJ2-7; 8 bases map to TRBD2. V trimming: 1 base; J trimming: 2 bases; junction bases outside the gene matches: 7. Germline-derived CDR1 and CDR2 are MGHRA and YSYEKL. The CDR3 extends over 16 amino acids. CDR3: CASSQVHLAGPYEQYF. The DNA for the CDR3 is TGCGCCAGCAGCCAAGTACACCTAGCGGGCCCCTACGAGCAGTACTTC.

V usage is TRBV7-3 and J usage is TRBJ2-3; 7 bases line up with TRBD2. Germline CDR1 and CDR2: SGHTA and FQGTGA. There are 18 residues in the CDR3. J lost 0 bases, V lost 6 bases, and 15 bases had no gene match. The CDR3 here is CASSYTGTTLASTDTQYF. Written as DNA, the CDR3 is TGTGCCAGCAGTTATACGGGGACTACCCTTGCTAGCACAGATACGCAGTATTTT.

This chain links TRBV20-1 with TRBJ2-5; a weak D match, TRBD1 (7 bases). The V and J ends lost 5 bases and 3 bases respectively, with 16 bases between them. CDR3 length: 14 amino acids. Germline values: CDR1 DFQATT, CDR2 SNEGSKA (reference sequence). CDR3 DNA sequence: TGCAGTGCTGGACCAGGGGGGCCCAAAGAGACCCAGTACTTC. Amino acid sequence: CSAGPGGPKETQYF.

The chain combines TRBV29-1 with TRBJ2-1; possibly TRBD1 for D (6 bases). Germline V gene lookup returns CDR1 SQVTM and CDR2 ANQGSEA. With 5 bases removed from V and 10 bases from J, the gap between germline ends came to 21 bases. This CDR3 is built from 14 residues. CDR3 nucleotides: TGCAGCGTTAGGGGTTATGGGGGCGAGGGGGAGCAGTTCTTC. It encodes CSVRGYGGEGEQFF.

As regards this clonotype: A much larger clone lies one base from this, so it may be a read error. The rearrangement joins TRBV28 to TRBJ1-2; 7 nucleotides line up with TRBD1. This CDR3 contains 13 residues. Germline CDR1 MDHEN, CDR2 SYDVKM. Here the CDR3 reads CAGSRQGHYGYTF. CDR3 bases: TGTGCCGGCAGTCGACAGGGTCACTATGGCTACACCTTC.

About this clonotype itself: A much larger clonotype is one base distant, so this may be a read error. The chain employs TRBV20-1 and TRBJ2-5; D may be TRBD2 (5 bases). CDR1 and CDR2 from the germline V gene are DFQATT and SNEGSKA (reference sequence). CDR3 size: 11 residues. For the CDR3, the DNA is TGCAGTACTAGAGAAAAAGAGACCCAGTACTTC. Translation gives CSTREKETQYF.

This clonotype was seen a handful of times. The CDR3 DNA reads TGTGCCAGCAGTGAAGCGGGACAGGGAGTTTCACCCCTCCACTTT. This gives the protein CASSEAGQGVSPLHF. This chain links TRBV6-1 with TRBJ1-6; 9 nucleotides align to TRBD1. The length of the CDR3 is 15 residues. Germline CDR1 is MNHNS and CDR2 is SASEGT. V lost 0 bases to trimming and J lost 9 bases; unmatched junction nucleotides: 3.

The genes are TRBV10-3 and TRBJ2-5; perhaps TRBD2 as D (7 bases). CDR1 and CDR2 from the germline V gene are ENHRY and SYGVKD. The V gene lost 3 bases and the J gene lost 3 bases, with 17 bases spanning the gap. This CDR3 contains 16 residues. The CDR3 loop is CAISDSAGGLKETQYF. The CDR3 DNA follows: TGTGCCATCAGTGATTCAGCCGGGGGGCTAAAAGAGACCCAGTACTTC.

V is TRBV4-1 and J is TRBJ1-5; D is uncertain. The CDR3 has 15 residues. With 1 base removed from V and 0 bases from J, the gap between germline ends came to 7 bases. The V gene's germline CDR1 is MGHRA and CDR2 YSYEKL. CDR3 nucleotide sequence: TGCGCCAGCAGCCAAGGCGACTATAGCAATCAGCCCCAGCATTTT. Protein: CASSQGDYSNQPQHF.

The rearrangement links TRBV27 to TRBJ2-1; 8 nucleotides match TRBD1. Looked up from germline, CDR1 is MNHEY and CDR2 is SMNVEV (reference sequence). Germline trimming cut 5 bases from V and 8 bases from J; bases unmatched to any gene: 14. CDR3 length equals 16 residues. The CDR3 nucleotides are TGTGCCAGCAGTCTCTACCAAGGACAGGGTGGTCATGAGCAGTTCTTC. This translates into CASSLYQGQGGHEQFF.

V and J are TRBV28 and TRBJ2-3; D may match TRBD1 or TRBD2 (5 bases each). The CDR3 length is 13 residues. Germline assignment: CDR1 MDHEN and CDR2 SYDVKM. Trimming took off 5 bases at V and 1 base at J, with 7 bases between the two ends. This CDR3 reads CASSRDGTDTQYF. CDR3 in DNA: TGTGCCAGCAGTCGGGACGGCACAGATACGCAGTATTTT.

This clonotype was observed many times. The rearrangement links TRBV10-3 to TRBJ2-1; a possible D gene is TRBD2 (6 bases). Germline CDR1 is ENHRY and CDR2 is SYGVKD. The CDR3 sequence is 16 residues long. Trimming left V 2 bases short and J 7 bases short, with 18 bases between. CDR3 in amino acids: CAISEGWTEEGNEQFF. The CDR3 DNA reads as TGTGCCATCAGTGAGGGATGGACCGAGGAGGGGAATGAGCAGTTCTTC.

The rearrangement joins TRBV5-1 to TRBJ2-4; D perhaps matches TRBD2 (6 bases). Looked up from germline, CDR1 is SGHRS and CDR2 is YFSETQ. Trimming took off 3 bases at V and 5 bases at J, with 9 bases between the two ends. The CDR3 totals 13 residues. The CDR3 coding sequence is TGCGCCAGCAGCTCTTGGGGGGAAAACATTCAGTACTTC. It yields the protein CASSSWGENIQYF.

The CDR3 sequence: CASSIGLGANEKLFF. CDR3 DNA: TGTGCCAGTAGTATTGGCCTGGGAGCTAATGAAAAACTGTTTTTT. The chain links TRBV19 to TRBJ1-4; D not certain. This CDR3 region has 15 residues. Germline V gene sequence: CDR1 LNHDA, CDR2 SQIVND (reference sequence). V was clipped by 3 bases and J by 3 bases, with 11 bases between them.

The chain carries TRBV5-6 and TRBJ1-2, with 12 bases aligning to TRBD1. V trimming: 7 bases; J trimming: 8 bases; junction bases outside the gene matches: 6. The CDR3 totals 13 residues. Per the germline V gene, CDR1 is SGHDT and CDR2 is YYEEEE. The CDR3 DNA reads as TGTGCCAGCCGGGACAGGGGGCTTCGGGGCTACACCTTC. It codes for CASRDRGLRGYTF.